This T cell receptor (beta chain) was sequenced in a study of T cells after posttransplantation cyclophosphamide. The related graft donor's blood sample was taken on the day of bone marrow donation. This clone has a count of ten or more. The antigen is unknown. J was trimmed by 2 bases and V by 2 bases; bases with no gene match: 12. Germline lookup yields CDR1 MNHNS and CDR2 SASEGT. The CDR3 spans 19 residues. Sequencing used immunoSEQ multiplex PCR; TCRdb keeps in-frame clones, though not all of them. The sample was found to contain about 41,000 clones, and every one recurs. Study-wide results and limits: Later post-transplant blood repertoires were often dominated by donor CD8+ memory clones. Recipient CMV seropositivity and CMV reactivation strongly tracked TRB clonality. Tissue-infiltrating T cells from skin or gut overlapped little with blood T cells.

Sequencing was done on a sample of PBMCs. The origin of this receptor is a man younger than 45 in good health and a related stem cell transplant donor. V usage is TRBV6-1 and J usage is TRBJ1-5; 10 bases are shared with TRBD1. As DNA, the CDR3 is TGTGCCAGCAGTGAAAGGACAGGGGGACGGTTCGGAGGCAATCAGCCCCAGCATTTT. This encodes CASSERTGGRFGGNQPQHF.